This T cell receptor (beta chain) was sequenced in a study of blood T cell repertoires in COVID-19. About the research overall: From T cells, B-cell-depleted T cells, or PBMCs came the material, which was cDNA or gDNA.

In the source study's methods: The assay estimated nucleated cells by amplifying reference gene primers. The protocol was immunoSEQ multiplex PCR, while the TCRdb copy is restricted to in-frame clones and leaves out a portion. Clone size and V and J calls were adopted from that table, with D and trimming inferred from the DNA. This table has around 250,000 clones, roughly 90% appearing once. Germline V gives CDR1 LNHDA, CDR2 SQIVND (reference sequence). The CDR3 loop spans 19 amino acids. V was clipped by 6 bases and J by 2 bases, with 27 bases between them. Participant age was about 18 to 89 years, and participants resided in about two dozen US areas. Assignments of participants to cohorts depended upon their own reported clinical history.

The specimen sequenced was PBMCs or T cells enriched from blood (not recorded which). This chain uses TRBV19 with TRBJ2-3; D possibly corresponds to TRBD2 (8 bases). The sequence came from a woman under 40 who had recovered from COVID-19. Written as DNA, the CDR3 is TGTGCCAGTAGAAGTCGCAGGGGGTATGAGACTAGCGCCACAGATACGCAGTATTTT. Translating gives CASRSRRGYETSATDTQYF.